These T cell receptor beta chains were read from a single sample in a study. TCRdb reprocessed the 5' RACE reads with MiXCR, giving one entry per CDR3 protein. The sample has about 8,900 distinct CDR3 sequences; around a quarter are singletons. Sequenced input: naive CD4+ T cells sorted from a lymph node. The receptors shown here come from a female donor with breast cancer. Both conserved end residues are part of each CDR3. Each record gives: D gene, V gene, J gene, clone size, CDR3 protein, CDR3 DNA. D genes are given only for firm matches. Rows may omit the clone size; those that give it use once, few, many or a size class.

>-|TRBV6-5|TRBJ1-4|-
CASSRQHSEKLFF
TGTGCCAGCAGCCGACAGCATTCCGAAAAACTGTTTTTT
>-|TRBV6-5|TRBJ1-2|medium-sized
CASSYSRPGDGYTF
TGTGCCAGCAGTTACTCGAGGCCAGGGGACGGCTACACCTTC
>TRBD1|TRBV6-1|TRBJ1-5|-
CASSAGQYSNQPQHF
TGTGCCAGCAGTGCGGGACAGTATAGCAATCAGCCCCAGCATTTT
>-|TRBV3-1|TRBJ1-1|medium-sized
CASSQDHIRIEAFF
TGTGCCAGCAGCCAAGACCACATAAGGATTGAAGCTTTCTTT
>-|TRBV12-3/TRBV12-4|TRBJ1-3|medium-sized
CASSFGQGTSTIYF
TGTGCCAGCAGTTTTGGGCAGGGTACCTCCACCATATATTTT
>-|TRBV3-1|TRBJ2-2|-
CASSPPTYTGELLF
TGTGCCAGCAGTCCCCCAACCTACACCGGGGAGCTGCTTTTT
>TRBD1|TRBV12-3/TRBV12-4|TRBJ2-5|once
CASRPNRGTGGDQETQYF
TGCGCCAGCCGTCCCAACAGGGGGACTGGAGGAGATCAAGAGACCCAGTACTTC
>TRBD2|TRBV7-3|TRBJ2-3|-
CASSLTAGRADTQYF
TGTGCCAGCAGCTTAACCGCGGGGAGGGCCGATACGCAGTATTTT
>-|TRBV11-2|TRBJ2-2|many
CASSDLRTGELFF
TGTGCCAGCAGCGATTTACGAACCGGGGAGCTGTTTTTT
>-|TRBV5-6|TRBJ2-3|medium-sized
CASSPRPPTDTQYF
TGTGCCAGCAGCCCCCGGCCCCCGACCGATACGCAGTATTTT
>TRBD2|TRBV20-1|TRBJ2-7|many
CSAIVASGVEEQYF
TGCAGTGCTATAGTGGCTAGCGGGGTGGAAGAGCAGTACTTC
>-|TRBV7-8|TRBJ2-3|-
CASSLIPSTDTQYF
TGTGCCAGCAGCTTAATCCCATCCACAGATACGCAGTATTTT
>-|TRBV12-3/TRBV12-4|TRBJ1-5|many
CASSLVVGPRGNQPQHF
TGTGCCAGCAGTTTAGTAGTGGGGCCGAGAGGGAATCAGCCCCAGCATTTT
>-|TRBV24-1|TRBJ1-2|few
CATSDPTPGRDYGYTF
TGTGCCACCAGTGATCCCACCCCGGGACGCGACTATGGCTACACCTTC
>-|TRBV5-5|TRBJ1-1|many
CASSLLTGYDTEAFF
TGTGCCAGCAGCTTGCTAACAGGGTACGACACTGAAGCTTTCTTT
>-|TRBV20-1|TRBJ2-1|-
CSARIREQPNTEQFF
TGCAGTGCTAGAATTCGAGAACAGCCGAACACTGAGCAGTTCTTC
>-|TRBV6-5|TRBJ2-1|-
CASSFTRGNYNEQFF
TGCGCCAGCAGTTTTACTAGGGGGAATTACAATGAGCAGTTCTTC
>-|TRBV30|TRBJ2-3|few
CAWSTDTQYF
TGTGCCTGGTCGACGGATACGCAGTATTTT
>TRBD1|TRBV7-9|TRBJ2-7|-
CASSLGDRGSYEQYF
TGTGCCAGCAGCTTAGGGGACAGGGGGTCCTACGAGCAGTACTTC
>-|TRBV11-2|TRBJ2-6|few
CASSLRLFERGSGANVLTF
TGTGCCAGCAGCCTTCGGTTGTTCGAGAGGGGCTCTGGGGCCAACGTCCTGACTTTC
>TRBD1|TRBV4-3|TRBJ1-1|large
CASSQGTGRSTEAFF
TGCGCCAGCAGCCAAGGGACAGGGAGGTCGACTGAAGCTTTCTTT
>TRBD2|TRBV20-1|TRBJ2-2|few
CSARSSGRADGELFF
TGCAGTGCTAGATCGAGCGGGAGGGCGGACGGGGAGCTGTTTTTT
>-|TRBV20-1|TRBJ1-1|medium-sized
CSADRDTNTEAFF
TGCAGTGCTGACCGGGACACGAACACTGAAGCTTTCTTT
>-|TRBV7-6|TRBJ1-6|many
CASSSRGHNSPLHF
TGTGCCAGCAGCTCAAGAGGGCATAATTCACCCCTCCACTTT
>-|TRBV20-1|TRBJ2-1|-
CSADLLGTGSSYNEQFF
TGCAGTGCTGATCTCCTCGGAACAGGATCCTCCTACAATGAGCAGTTCTTC
>TRBD2|TRBV7-3|TRBJ2-3|few
CASSSGLAGEDTQYF
TGTGCCAGCAGCTCCGGACTAGCGGGAGAAGATACGCAGTATTTT
>-|TRBV5-1|TRBJ2-1|-
CASSLEGIAYNEQFF
TGCGCCAGCAGCTTGGAGGGGATAGCCTACAATGAGCAGTTCTTC
>-|TRBV3-1|TRBJ2-7|medium-sized
CASSQYPHEQYF
TGTGCCAGCAGCCAGTACCCGCACGAGCAGTACTTC
>TRBD1|TRBV7-3|TRBJ2-2|many
CASSFQGANGELFF
TGTGCCAGCAGCTTCCAGGGGGCGAACGGGGAGCTGTTTTTT
>TRBD1|TRBV11-2|TRBJ1-2|many
CASSRDRDYGYTF
TGTGCCAGCAGTCGGGACAGGGACTATGGCTACACCTTC
>TRBD1|TRBV29-1|TRBJ1-2|medium-sized
CSVGKTGGYYGYTF
TGCAGCGTTGGCAAGACAGGGGGATATTATGGCTACACCTTC
>-|TRBV20-1|TRBJ2-7|medium-sized
CSATEPTQGGHEQYF
TGCAGTGCTACTGAGCCCACCCAGGGGGGCCACGAGCAGTACTTC
>TRBD2|TRBV5-1|TRBJ2-7|large
CASSFRGETYEQYF
TGCGCCAGCAGCTTCCGGGGGGAAACCTACGAGCAGTACTTC
>TRBD2|TRBV7-9|TRBJ2-1|-
CASSASGSSYNEQFF
TGTGCCAGCAGTGCTAGCGGGAGCTCCTACAATGAGCAGTTCTTC
>-|TRBV7-3|TRBJ1-3|-
CASSPGQRGTFAGNTIYF
TGTGCCAGCAGCCCCGGACAGAGGGGGACATTCGCAGGAAACACCATATATTTT
>TRBD2|TRBV11-3|TRBJ2-3|-
CASAGGRNGDTQYF
TGTGCCAGCGCAGGCGGGAGGAATGGAGATACGCAGTATTTT
>TRBD1|TRBV3-1|TRBJ1-2|many
CASSGSRQGRGYGYTF
TGTGCCAGCAGCGGCAGCAGACAGGGGCGGGGGTACGGCTACACCTTC
>-|TRBV7-2|TRBJ1-5|medium-sized
CASSSDKNQPQHF
TGTGCCAGCAGCTCCGACAAAAATCAGCCCCAGCATTTT
>-|TRBV20-1|TRBJ1-5|many
CSARGRANQPQHF
TGCAGTGCTAGAGGCAGAGCAAATCAGCCCCAGCATTTT
>-|TRBV5-1|TRBJ2-3|few
CASSLASEADTQYF
TGCGCCAGCAGCTTGGCGAGTGAGGCAGATACGCAGTATTTT
>-|TRBV25-1|TRBJ2-5|-
CASSEYLAGVETQYF
TGTGCCAGCAGTGAATATCTGGCCGGGGTGGAGACCCAGTACTTC
>-|TRBV5-1|TRBJ2-1|-
CASSWAGTRGNEQFF
TGCGCCAGCAGCTGGGCCGGGACACGGGGCAATGAACAGTTCTTC